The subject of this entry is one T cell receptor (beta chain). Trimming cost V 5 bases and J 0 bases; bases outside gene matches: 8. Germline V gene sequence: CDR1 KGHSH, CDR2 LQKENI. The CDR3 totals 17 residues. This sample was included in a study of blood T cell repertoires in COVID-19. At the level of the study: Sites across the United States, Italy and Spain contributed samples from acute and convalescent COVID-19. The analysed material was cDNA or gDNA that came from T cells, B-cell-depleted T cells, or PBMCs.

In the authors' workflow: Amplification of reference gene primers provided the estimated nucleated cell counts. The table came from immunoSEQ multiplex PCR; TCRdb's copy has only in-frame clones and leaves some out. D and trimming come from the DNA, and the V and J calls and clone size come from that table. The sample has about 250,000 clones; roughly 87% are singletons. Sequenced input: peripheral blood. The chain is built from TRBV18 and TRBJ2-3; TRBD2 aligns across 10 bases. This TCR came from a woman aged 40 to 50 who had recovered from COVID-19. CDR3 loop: CASSWGLAPFSTDTQYF. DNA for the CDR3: TGTGCCAGCTCATGGGGACTAGCGCCGTTCAGCACAGATACGCAGTATTTT.